A selection of T cell receptor beta chains follows, all from one sample in a study of blood T cells in healthy people across ages. TCRdb processed the 5' RACE reads anew with MiXCR; each CDR3 protein has one entry. This repertoire shows fewer than 1.5 million distinct CDR3 sequences, about 43% found once; its top ten account for under 8%. Input material: blood. These receptors all stem from a woman in her late teens or twenties in good health. The conserved cysteine and the conserved F or W are not part of the CDR3 here.

- TRBV4-2 ASSQDLGVETQY
TRBJ1-1 TRBV20-1 SARETGRDTEAF
TRBJ2-7 TRBV20-1 SAREGTGRYEQY
TRBJ2-7 TRBV24-1 ATSDRGRYEQY
TRBJ2-5 TRBV10-1 ASSGQDGNEQY
TRBJ2-3 TRBV11-2 ASSPRTSGISTDTQY
TRBJ2-7 TRBV6-5 ASSSLGQGAYEQY
TRBJ2-7 TRBV12-3/TRBV12-4 ASSLASGGRPYEQY
TRBJ1-5 TRBV20-1 SAPGDYSNQPQH
TRBJ2-7 TRBV20-1 SSPRTGVINEQY
- TRBV12-3/TRBV12-4 ASSSWTGGYQETQF
TRBJ2-1 TRBV20-1 SASAPSYNEQF
TRBJ2-6 TRBV15 ATSIPPGRTGANVLT
TRBJ2-7 TRBV27 ASSLLTSASYEQY
- TRBV7-8 ASRSNPGGGNEQY
TRBJ2-7 TRBV10-3 ASKQGGPSSYEQY
- TRBV20-1 SARDRTGGYEQY
TRBJ1-1 TRBV5-1 ASTRYPQGEAF
TRBJ2-7 TRBV10-3 AISGLAGGSSYEQY
TRBJ2-7 TRBV6-5 ASSYRPFQGNPSYEQY
TRBJ2-7 TRBV10-3 AISDTAWEQY
TRBJ2-5 TRBV2 ASRLDRSQETQY
TRBJ1-5 TRBV20-1 SATLQGTMMNQPQH
TRBJ2-3 TRBV9 ASTTGSTDTQY
TRBJ2-1 TRBV20-1 SASPTGGGMSSYNEQF
TRBJ2-3 TRBV6-5 ASSSLAGMYTQY
TRBJ1-6 TRBV20-1 SAALEFYNSPLH
TRBJ2-3 TRBV10-1 ASSGTGAKDTQY
TRBJ1-1 TRBV4-1 ASSQRDGTNTEAF
TRBJ2-2 TRBV9 ASSVAQGATGELF
TRBJ2-3 TRBV20-1 SARDPGGPTDTQY
- TRBV2 ASRPGLSDDTWGETQY
TRBJ2-1 TRBV7-2 ASSPSPGTSGSHEQF
TRBJ2-1 TRBV7-7 ASSAGQGIPNEQF
TRBJ2-5 TRBV29-1 SVSGTGKEWETQY
TRBJ2-1 TRBV20-1 SAKPAGATYNEQF
TRBJ1-2 TRBV7-2 ASSLGTGNNYGYT
TRBJ2-3 TRBV9 ASSVEDSGTDTQY
TRBJ2-1 TRBV6-5 ATGTSTYNEQF
TRBJ2-5 TRBV5-1 ASSLDGELDYNEQY
TRBJ2-5 TRBV5-1 ASSRTTSRETQY
TRBJ2-1 TRBV6-5 ASSYGAGGPSSYNEQF
TRBJ1-2 TRBV10-3 AINPAVNYGYT
TRBJ2-1 TRBV3-1 ASSQSSGFNNEQF
TRBJ1-2 TRBV20-1 SARETGGYYGYT
TRBJ1-2 TRBV11-2 ASSLATGDREDYGYT
TRBJ2-1 TRBV10-3 AISTSGTPYNEQF
TRBJ2-1 TRBV6-5 ASRPSGGVDNEQF